Sequencing of this T cell receptor beta chain was carried out in a study of vaccination and CD4 T cells after COVID-19. Overall study: Convalescent donors: six male, four female; seven Caucasian, two Asian, one multiracial, two Hispanic. Post-vaccination samples were procured at a median of approximately 72 days following dose two (range 14 to 241).

TCRdb itself ran the PCR reads through MiXCR, one entry per CDR3 protein. The repertoire holds about 20,000 distinct CDR3 sequences, with under 60% as singletons. The clonotype originates from a human donor who had recovered from COVID-19. The sample here was CD4+ T cells from blood, taken before SARS-CoV-2 vaccination.

The CDR3 region is CASLWGPLEGDTEAFF. The CDR3 nucleotides read TGTGCCAGCTTGTGGGGCCCCCTGGAAGGAGACACTGAAGCTTTCTTT. The rearrangement links TRBV2 to TRBJ1-1; possible D gene TRBD1, 5 bases. CDR1 and CDR2 (germline): SNHLY, FYNNEI. V lost 8 bases to trimming and J lost 3 bases, with 22 bases between them. The CDR3 extends over 16 amino acids. The full variable domain, with the rest looked up from reference TRBV2 and TRBJ1-1, is EPEVTQTPSHQVTQMGQEVILRCVPISNHLYFYWYRQILGQKVEFLVSFYNNEISEKSEIFDDQFSVERPDGSNFTLKIRSTKLEDSAMYFCASLWGPLEGDTEAFFGQGTRLTVV.